The rows below give T cell receptor beta chains drawn from one sample of a study of blood T cell repertoires in COVID-19. Clones were read by immunoSEQ multiplex PCR, and TCRdb kept only the in-frame ones, dropping some. The table includes around 220,000 clones, 65% to 90% detected once. The specimen was peripheral blood. The receptors were sampled from a woman of 80 years or more with active or convalescent COVID-19. Each CDR3 is given with its conserved first and last residue. The D gene is left open where the match is weak. Size is stated for part of the rows, as once, few or many counts, or as a class when the clone is expanded.

J,size,V,D,DNA,CDR3
TRBJ1-6,.,TRBV7-2,.,TGTGCCAGCAGTCGCCGGGTGGGACAATTGAATTCACCCCTCCACTTT,CASSRRVGQLNSPLHF
TRBJ2-3,.,TRBV5-1,.,TGCGCCAGCAGCTTGGAGGTGGGGGGGCATAAAGATACGCAGTATTTT,CASSLEVGGHKDTQYF
TRBJ2-7,.,TRBV28,.,TGTGCCAGCACCACGACGGGAACCTACGAGCAGTACTTC,CASTTTGTYEQYF
TRBJ1-6,.,TRBV18,.,TGTGCCAGCTCACCAAACTCTTTGACCCTCGGGTCACCCCTCCACTTT,CASSPNSLTLGSPLHF
TRBJ1-2,.,TRBV6-1,.,TGTGCCAGCAGTGAATTGGCGGAGGGCCTATTC,CASSELAEGLF
TRBJ2-2,once,TRBV29-1,TRBD1,TGCAGCGGTCGGGACAGCTTCACCGGGGAGCTGTTTTTT,CSGRDSFTGELFF
TRBJ1-4,.,TRBV21-1,.,TGTGCCAGCAGCAAAGGTGGAGGGCGACTGTTTTTT,CASSKGGGRLFF
TRBJ1-3,.,TRBV6-4,.,TGTGCCAGCAGCGAGGGTCCTGGAAACACCATATATTTT,CASSEGPGNTIYF
TRBJ2-1,.,TRBV20-1,.,TGCAGTGCTAGTACGGGGAGGAGCTCCTACAATGAGCAGTTCTTC,CSASTGRSSYNEQFF
TRBJ2-5,.,TRBV6-2/TRBV6-3,TRBD2,TGTGCCAGCAGTTACTCTTTAGGCGGGGGGTTACAAGAGACCCAGTACTTC,CASSYSLGGGLQETQYF
TRBJ1-4,.,TRBV2,.,TGTGCCAGCAGTGAGGGCTACGAAAAACTGTTTTTT,CASSEGYEKLFF
TRBJ1-5,.,TRBV5-6,.,TGTGCCAGCAGCTTGGTGACAGAAAGCAATCAGCCCCAGCATTTT,CASSLVTESNQPQHF
TRBJ2-2,.,TRBV5-1,.,TGCGCCAGCAGCCCATCGTTAGGGGCGTTCGCGAACACCGGGGAGCTGTTTTTT,CASSPSLGAFANTGELFF
TRBJ1-2,.,TRBV20-1,.,TGCAGTGCTACAGGGGTGTATGGCTACACCTTC,CSATGVYGYTF
TRBJ1-1,.,TRBV9,TRBD1,TGTGCCAGCAGCCGCGGGGACAGGGCGAACACTGAAGCTTTCTTT,CASSRGDRANTEAFF
TRBJ1-2,.,TRBV19,.,TGTGCCAGTAGTATACCAGAGGCCTATGGCTACACCTTC,CASSIPEAYGYTF
TRBJ1-5,few,TRBV28,.,TGTGCCAGCAGGGGCCATCAGCCCCAGCATTTT,CASRGHQPQHF
TRBJ2-1,once,TRBV10-2,TRBD2,TGCGCCAGCAGTAGGACTAGCGGGGTTGGTGAGCAGTTCTTC,CASSRTSGVGEQFF
TRBJ2-6,.,TRBV5-1,TRBD1,TGCGCCAGCAGCTTGGCGCAGGGGGCAAGCTCTGGGGCCAACGTCCTGACTTTC,CASSLAQGASSGANVLTF
TRBJ2-1,few,TRBV4-2,TRBD2,TGTGCCAGCAGCCCGGGGTCGTTGGGAGGGAGCCCCAATGAGCAGTTCTTC,CASSPGSLGGSPNEQFF
TRBJ2-5,.,TRBV20-1,TRBD2,TGCAGTGCTAGTCCCCTCCTTGGGGGGGAATTGGAGACCCAGTACTTC,CSASPLLGGELETQYF
TRBJ1-1,.,TRBV5-1,TRBD1,TGCGCCAGCAGCTCACAGGGGAACCCTGAAGCTTTCTTT,CASSSQGNPEAFF
TRBJ2-7,.,TRBV14,TRBD2,TGTGCCAGCAGCCCGGGGGGGCCGGGGCAGTACTTC,CASSPGGPGQYF
TRBJ1-6,.,TRBV5-6,.,TGTGCCAGCAGCCACCGTCGAGAGTATAATTCACCCCTCCACTTT,CASSHRREYNSPLHF
TRBJ1-2,.,TRBV20-1,.,TGCAGTGCTAGTACCGGGGTGGGTTCGGTGTACACCTTC,CSASTGVGSVYTF
TRBJ1-2,.,TRBV7-8,.,TGTGCCAGCAGCTCAAAAGCCTCCGGGTCTCTAGACTATGGCTACACCTTC,CASSSKASGSLDYGYTF